Below, 15 T cell receptor beta chains from the same sample are listed, as sequenced in a study of T cell responses to AZD1222 COVID-19 vaccine. Using immunoSEQ multiplex PCR, the repertoire was profiled, and TCRdb retains in-frame clones only, with some absent. Of under 200,000 clones in the sample, just over 90% were seen once. The sequencing here drew on peripheral blood, taken on day 0 of AZD1222 vaccination. These receptors were taken from an adult in good health.

The chain uses TRBV5-5 and TRBJ2-7, with D perhaps matching TRBD1 or TRBD2 (8 bases each). Germline values: CDR1 SGHKS, CDR2 YYEKEE (reference sequence). Trimming took 0 bases from V and 4 from J, leaving 23 bases between them. The CDR3 length is 18 residues. This CDR3 is CASSLEDRGVAGSYEQYF. The CDR3, as DNA: TGTGCCAGCAGCTTGGAAGACAGGGGAGTAGCGGGATCGTACGAGCAGTACTTC.

The chain recombines TRBV4-1 with TRBJ1-1; D unresolved. There are 14 residues in the CDR3. V lost 6 bases, J lost 1 base, and 12 bases lay in between. Germline loops: CDR1 MGHRA, CDR2 YSYEKL. The CDR3 sequence: CASRGHLKNTEAFF. In DNA form, the CDR3 reads TGCGCCAGCAGAGGGCACTTAAAGAACACTGAAGCTTTCTTT.

The chain is built from TRBV11-3 and TRBJ2-1, with D unclear. Trimming cost V 0 bases and J 3 bases, with 9 bases left between them. The CDR3 runs to 15 residues. Germline V gene sequence: CDR1 SGHNT, CDR2 YENEEA. CDR3 in amino acids: CASSLDPNSYNEQFF. In DNA form, the CDR3 reads TGTGCCAGCAGCTTAGATCCAAACAGCTACAATGAGCAGTTCTTC.

The chain joins TRBV5-5 to TRBJ2-7; TRBD2 is a possible D gene (5 bases). The CDR3 sequence is 12 residues long. Trimming pared 0 bases from V and 7 bases from J, leaving 8 bases between. Germline V CDR1 and CDR2: SGHKS, YYEKEE (reference sequence). CDR3 sequence (DNA): TGTGCCAGCAGCTTGGTACTAGGAGAGCAGTACTTC. Its translation: CASSLVLGEQYF.

This clone showed up many times. The chain has TRBV19 and TRBJ1-6, with 10 nucleotides matching TRBD1. Germline V CDR1 and CDR2: LNHDA, SQIVND (reference sequence). There are 16 residues in the CDR3. The junction had 12 bases not matched to a gene; V was cut back by 7 bases and J by 9 bases. For the CDR3, the DNA is TGTGCCAGTAAGCGGGACAGGGGTGAGGCCTTTTCACCCCTCCACTTT. The encoded protein is CASKRDRGEAFSPLHF.

V usage is TRBV5-1 and J usage is TRBJ1-3; D may be TRBD1 (5 bases). This CDR3 comprises 16 residues. Germline CDR1 is SGHRS and CDR2 is YFSETQ. The V and J ends lost 0 bases and 0 bases respectively, with 10 bases between them. CDR3 DNA: TGCGCCAGCAGCTTGGACGGTGGGGGCTCTGGAAACACCATATATTTT. Amino acids: CASSLDGGGSGNTIYF.

The chain links TRBV19 to TRBJ2-3; D ambiguous. This CDR3 is built from 14 residues. The V gene lost 6 bases and the J gene lost 4 bases, with 14 bases spanning the gap. Germline assignment: CDR1 LNHDA and CDR2 SQIVND (reference sequence). The CDR3 protein is CASSHPIGADTQYF. For the CDR3, the DNA is TGTGCCAGTAGCCACCCTATTGGGGCAGATACGCAGTATTTT.

V is TRBV19 and J is TRBJ2-3; either TRBD1 or TRBD2 may supply D (6 bases each). This CDR3 contains 16 residues. Trimming took 3 bases from V and 0 from J, leaving 13 bases between them. Germline V gene data show CDR1 as LNHDA and CDR2 as SQIVND (reference sequence). The CDR3 sequence: CASSIRGLPSTDTQYF. The CDR3 DNA follows: TGTGCCAGTAGTATTCGGGGGCTCCCTAGCACAGATACGCAGTATTTT. Full variable domain (missing parts from reference TRBV19 and TRBJ2-3): DGGITQSPKYLFRKEGQNVTLSCEQNLNHDAMYWYRQDPGQGLRLIYYSQIVNDFQKGDIAEGYSVSREKKESFPLTVTSAQKNPTAFYLCASSIRGLPSTDTQYFGPGTRLTVL.

This chain links TRBV27 with TRBJ2-3, with D maybe TRBD2 (6 bases). Trimming took 5 bases from V and 1 from J, leaving 16 bases between them. The CDR3 is 16 residues long. Germline CDR1 is MNHEY and CDR2 is SMNVEV (reference sequence). The CDR3, as DNA: TGTGCCAGCAGTCTCGGTAAACTAGCTGGCACAGATACGCAGTATTTT. It yields the protein CASSLGKLAGTDTQYF.

The V gene is TRBV6-1, the J gene TRBJ1-2; D uncertain. V lost 0 bases and J lost 4, with 9 bases in between. CDR3 length equals 14 residues. Looked up from germline, CDR1 is MNHNS and CDR2 is SASEGT. The CDR3 region is CASSEAWEVYGYTF. In DNA form, the CDR3 reads TGTGCCAGCAGTGAAGCTTGGGAGGTCTATGGCTACACCTTC.

The chain recombines TRBV18 with TRBJ1-1; 7 bases agree with TRBD1. The germline gives CDR1 KGHSH, CDR2 LQKENI. J lost 4 bases, V lost 5 bases, and 4 bases had no gene match. The length of the CDR3 is 13 residues. Here the CDR3 DNA reads TGTGCCAGCTCAGACAGGGTGAGCACTGAAGCTTTCTTT. Translated, it gives CASSDRVSTEAFF.

The rearrangement uses TRBV6-1 and TRBJ2-2; D unclear. This CDR3 comprises 15 residues. Germline assignment: CDR1 MNHNS and CDR2 SASEGT. V was clipped by 3 bases and J by 3 bases, with 11 bases between them. Here the CDR3 DNA reads TGTGCCAGCAGTGATGGTTTCGTTTACACCGGGGAGCTGTTTTTT. This encodes CASSDGFVYTGELFF.

The V gene is TRBV5-1, the J gene TRBJ2-5; the D gene could be TRBD1 or TRBD2 (5 bases each). CDR1 and CDR2 from the germline V gene are SGHRS and YFSETQ. V lost 7 bases, J lost 5 bases, and 15 bases lay in between. The CDR3 consists of 13 residues. The CDR3 is CASGGNKGETQYF. As DNA, the CDR3 is TGCGCCAGCGGGGGAAACAAGGGTGAGACCCAGTACTTC. The entire variable domain, with the rest obtained from reference TRBV5-1 and TRBJ2-5, is as follows: KAGVTQTPRYLIKTRGQQVTLSCSPISGHRSVSWYQQTPGQGLQFLFEYFSETQRNKGNFPGRFSGRQFSNSRSEMNVSTLELGDSALYLCASGGNKGETQYFGPGTRLLVL.

In its sample, this clone was seen a few times. CDR3 sequence: CASSVDRVNQPQHF. The CDR3 region has the DNA TGCGCCAGCAGTGTTGACAGGGTGAATCAGCCCCAGCATTTT. This sequence joins TRBV10-2 and TRBJ1-5, with TRBD1 matching 7 bases. This CDR3 has 14 residues. Germline lookup yields CDR1 WSHSY and CDR2 SAAADI. The ends lost 4 bases at V and 4 bases at J; junction bases unmatched: 4.

The rearrangement uses TRBV30 and TRBJ1-2; D is ambiguous. The V gene's germline CDR1 is GTSNPN and CDR2 SVGIG (reference sequence). The CDR3 totals 12 residues. The V gene lost 3 bases and the J gene lost 6 bases, with 11 bases spanning the gap. CDR3 protein: CAWRSRLDGYTF. Written as DNA, the CDR3 is TGTGCCTGGAGGTCTCGTCTAGATGGCTACACCTTC.